This is a list of T cell receptor beta chains from one sample in a study of radiotherapy plus CTLA-4 blockade in lung cancer. Method: immunoSEQ multiplex PCR; TCRdb's copy keeps in-frame clones and lacks some. This table has 80,000 or so clones, under 80% appearing once. Sequencing used peripheral blood, obtained from a patient treated with radiotherapy plus ipilimumab. The receptors stem from a human donor with non-small cell lung cancer who had a partial response to radiotherapy plus ipilimumab. Some clones in this sample may be carry-over from other donors' samples. Each CDR3 is given with its conserved first and last residue. D genes are given only for firm matches. The listing skips clone size in some rows; elsewhere it reads once, few, many or a size class.

length	V	D	size	J	CDR3	DNA
14	TRBV27	NA	NA	TRBJ1-2	CASRVHGAGYGYTF	TGTGCCAGCAGAGTCCATGGGGCCGGCTATGGCTACACCTTC
15	TRBV6-6	NA	large	TRBJ1-4	CASSYSGGRNEKLFF	TGTGCCAGCAGTTACTCGGGAGGGAGGAATGAAAAACTGTTTTTT
17	TRBV5-1	TRBD2	few	TRBJ2-2	CASSTGLAGVFSGELFF	TGCGCCAGCAGCACGGGACTAGCGGGAGTCTTTTCCGGGGAGCTGTTTTTT
16	TRBV4-3	TRBD1	NA	TRBJ2-2	CASSFDRGLVTGELFF	TGCGCCAGCAGCTTCGACAGGGGGCTCGTCACCGGGGAGCTGTTTTTT
14	TRBV7-2	TRBD2	NA	TRBJ2-3	CASRELAGGDTQYF	TGTGCCAGCAGGGAACTAGCGGGGGGAGATACGCAGTATTTT
14	TRBV7-3	TRBD1	NA	TRBJ2-2	CASSLRQGAGELFF	TGTGCCAGCAGCCTGCGACAGGGGGCCGGGGAGCTGTTTTTT
17	TRBV7-3	TRBD1	NA	TRBJ2-6	CASSPSTGVSGANVLTF	TGTGCCAGCAGCCCCTCGACAGGGGTCTCTGGGGCCAACGTCCTGACTTTC
16	TRBV19	TRBD2	NA	TRBJ2-2	CASSPGRGRSTGELFF	TGTGCCAGTAGCCCAGGGAGGGGCAGGAGCACCGGGGAGCTGTTTTTT
17	TRBV4-2	TRBD1	once	TRBJ1-2	CASSQDRGRSGAGGYTF	TGTGCCAGCAGCCAGGACAGGGGGCGGTCGGGGGCAGGAGGCTACACCTTC
15	TRBV5-1	TRBD2	NA	TRBJ2-5	CASGERLAGRETQYF	TGCGCCAGCGGGGAGAGACTAGCGGGACGAGAGACCCAGTACTTC
14	TRBV27	NA	NA	TRBJ1-1	CASSLRGGNTEAFF	TGTGCCAGCAGTTTAAGAGGAGGGAACACTGAAGCTTTCTTT
16	TRBV19	NA	NA	TRBJ1-1	CASSARNSQGNTEAFF	TGTGCCAGTAGTGCAAGAAATTCTCAGGGGAACACTGAAGCTTTCTTT
15	TRBV19	TRBD2	NA	TRBJ2-7	CASSMGGGSGYEQYF	TGTGCCAGTAGTATGGGGGGGGGTTCAGGCTACGAGCAGTACTTC
16	TRBV5-8	NA	NA	TRBJ1-4	CASSFRGIATNEKLFF	TGTGCCAGCAGCTTTCGGGGGATTGCAACTAATGAAAAACTGTTTTTT
13	TRBV18	NA	NA	TRBJ1-2	CASSPLQGHGYTF	TGTGCCAGCTCACCACTCCAGGGCCATGGCTACACCTTC
15	TRBV28	NA	NA	TRBJ1-4	CASSPPPGANEKLFF	TGTGCCAGCAGTCCCCCACCTGGAGCTAATGAAAAACTGTTTTTT
17	TRBV4-1	TRBD2	NA	TRBJ2-4	CASSLPRLAGGQNIQYF	TGCGCCAGCAGCCTTCCCCGGCTAGCGGGGGGGCAAAACATTCAGTACTTC
14	TRBV7-6	TRBD1	few	TRBJ1-6	CASSLTGTNSPLHF	TGTGCCAGCAGCTTGACAGGGACCAATTCACCCCTCCACTTT
14	TRBV7-9	NA	NA	TRBJ2-4	CASSSAGSFDIQYF	TGTGCCAGCAGCTCCGCCGGGTCGTTCGACATTCAGTACTTC
17	TRBV19	TRBD2	NA	TRBJ2-4	CASSILQRGKTKNIQYF	TGTGCCAGTAGTATCCTCCAGCGGGGGAAAACCAAAAACATTCAGTACTTC
15	TRBV4-1	TRBD1	NA	TRBJ2-7	CASSQERGTAYEQYF	TGCGCCAGCAGCCAAGAGAGGGGGACAGCCTACGAGCAGTACTTC